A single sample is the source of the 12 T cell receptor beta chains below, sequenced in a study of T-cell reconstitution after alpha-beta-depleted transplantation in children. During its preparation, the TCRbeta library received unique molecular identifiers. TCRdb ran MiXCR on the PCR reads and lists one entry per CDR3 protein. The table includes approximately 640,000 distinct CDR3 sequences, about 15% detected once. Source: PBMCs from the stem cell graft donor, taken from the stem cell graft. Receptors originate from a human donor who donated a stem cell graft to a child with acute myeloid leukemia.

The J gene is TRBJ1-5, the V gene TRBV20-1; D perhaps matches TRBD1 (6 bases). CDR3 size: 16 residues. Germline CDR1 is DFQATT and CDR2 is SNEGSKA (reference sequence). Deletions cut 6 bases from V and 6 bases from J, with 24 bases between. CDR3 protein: CSARTVEGEFPQPQHF. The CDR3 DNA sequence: TGCAGTGCCCGTACCGTCGAGGGGGAGTTCCCTCAGCCCCAGCATTTT.

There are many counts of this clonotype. The CDR3 is CSARAPAGRGYEQYF. The CDR3 nucleotides are TGCAGTGCTAGGGCCCCGGCGGGGCGGGGCTACGAGCAGTACTTC. V gene TRBV20-1 combines with J gene TRBJ2-7; a weak D match, TRBD2 (6 bases). CDR1 DFQATT and CDR2 SNEGSKA come from the germline V gene (reference sequence). With 3 bases removed from V and 3 bases from J, the gap between germline ends came to 18 bases. The CDR3 spans 15 residues.

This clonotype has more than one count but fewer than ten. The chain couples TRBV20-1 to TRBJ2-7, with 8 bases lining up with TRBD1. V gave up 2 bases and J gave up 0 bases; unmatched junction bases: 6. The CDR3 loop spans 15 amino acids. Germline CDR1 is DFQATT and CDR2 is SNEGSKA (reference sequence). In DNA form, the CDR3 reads TGCAGTGCTAGATCCCGGACAGGGCTCTCCTACGAGCAGTACTTC. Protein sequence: CSARSRTGLSYEQYF.

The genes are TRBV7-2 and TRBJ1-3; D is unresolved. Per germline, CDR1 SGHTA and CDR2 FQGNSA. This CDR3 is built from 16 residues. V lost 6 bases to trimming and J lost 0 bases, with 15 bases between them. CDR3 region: CASSLTLSSSGNTIYF. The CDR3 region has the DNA TGTGCCAGCAGTTTAACCCTGTCAAGCTCTGGAAACACCATATATTTT.

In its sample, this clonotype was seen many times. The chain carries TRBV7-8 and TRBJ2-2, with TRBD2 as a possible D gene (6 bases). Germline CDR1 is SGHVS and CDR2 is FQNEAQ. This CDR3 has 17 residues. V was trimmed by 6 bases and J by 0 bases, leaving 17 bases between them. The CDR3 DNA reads TGTGCCAGCAGTGTCCTGGCGGGGAACGCGAACACCGGGGAGCTGTTTTTT. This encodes CASSVLAGNANTGELFF.

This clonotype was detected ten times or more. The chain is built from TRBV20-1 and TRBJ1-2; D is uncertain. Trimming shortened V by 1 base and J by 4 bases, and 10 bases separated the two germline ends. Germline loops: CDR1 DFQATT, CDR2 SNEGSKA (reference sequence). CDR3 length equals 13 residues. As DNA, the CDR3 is TGCAGTGCTAGAGCCCCGGGTGCCTATGGCTACACCTTC. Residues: CSARAPGAYGYTF.

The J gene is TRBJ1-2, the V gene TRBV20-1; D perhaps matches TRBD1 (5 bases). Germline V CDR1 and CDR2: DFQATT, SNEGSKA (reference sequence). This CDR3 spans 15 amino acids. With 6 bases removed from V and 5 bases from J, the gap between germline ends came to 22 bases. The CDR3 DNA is TGCAGTGCCTTAAGATCCGGGACGCCAACTTATGGCTACACCTTC. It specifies CSALRSGTPTYGYTF.

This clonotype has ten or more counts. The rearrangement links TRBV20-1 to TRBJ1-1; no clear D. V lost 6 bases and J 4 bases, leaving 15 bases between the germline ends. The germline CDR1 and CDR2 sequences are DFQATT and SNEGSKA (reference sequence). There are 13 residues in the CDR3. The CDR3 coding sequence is TGCAGTGCCCAGATGACAAGGAGCACTGAAGCTTTCTTT. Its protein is CSAQMTRSTEAFF.

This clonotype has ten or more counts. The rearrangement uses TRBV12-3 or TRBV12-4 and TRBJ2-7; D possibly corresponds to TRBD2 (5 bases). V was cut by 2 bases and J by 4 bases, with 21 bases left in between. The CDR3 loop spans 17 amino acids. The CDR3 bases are TGTGCCAGCAGTTTAAAGGGTTCTGCGAGGGTAACGTACGAGCAGTACTTC. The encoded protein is CASSLKGSARVTYEQYF.

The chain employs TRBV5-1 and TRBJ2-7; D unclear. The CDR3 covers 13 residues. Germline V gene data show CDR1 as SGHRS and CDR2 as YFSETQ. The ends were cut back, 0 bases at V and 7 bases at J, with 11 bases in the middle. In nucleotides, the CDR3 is TGCGCCAGCAGCTTGGAGTCAGTTGGGGAGCAGTACTTC. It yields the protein CASSLESVGEQYF.

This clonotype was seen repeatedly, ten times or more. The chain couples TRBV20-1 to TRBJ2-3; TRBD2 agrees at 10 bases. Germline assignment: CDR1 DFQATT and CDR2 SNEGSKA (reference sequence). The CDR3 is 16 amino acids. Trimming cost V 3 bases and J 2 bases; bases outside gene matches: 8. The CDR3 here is CSASPRTSGFTDTQYF. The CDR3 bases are TGCAGTGCTAGCCCCCGGACTAGCGGCTTCACAGATACGCAGTATTTT.

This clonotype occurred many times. For the CDR3, the DNA is TGTGCCAGCAGCACAGGGACAGGGGGATATCAGCCCCAGCATTTT. Encoded protein: CASSTGTGGYQPQHF. The chain joins TRBV7-2 to TRBJ1-5, with 11 bases matching TRBD1. Trimming at V came to 5 bases and at J to 5 bases, leaving 5 bases not matched to a gene. There are 15 residues in the CDR3. Germline V lookup: CDR1 SGHTA, CDR2 FQGNSA.